The following is a T cell receptor beta chain sequence with its context. Trimming removed 5 bases from V and 3 bases from J; junction bases left unmatched: 5. Germline lookup yields CDR1 MNHEY and CDR2 SVGAGI. CDR3 length equals 14 residues. This specimen belongs to a study of blood T cell repertoires in COVID-19. At the level of the study: Collection of acute and convalescent COVID-19 samples took place in the United States, Italy and Spain. T cells, B-cell-depleted T cells, or PBMCs supplied cDNA or gDNA.

Authors' analysis steps: Scientists estimated how many nucleated cells there were by amplifying reference gene primers. Produced via immunoSEQ multiplex PCR; TCRdb's table is partial and in-frame only. V, J and clone size were drawn from that table, and D and trimming were deduced from the DNA. The sample gives around 200,000 clones, 84% of which show up once; under 8.5% is in the top ten. The sequencing sample was made of peripheral blood. The chain is built from TRBV6-5 and TRBJ2-7; 9 nucleotides line up with TRBD1. The sequence derives from a human donor in a cohort sampled during active COVID-19. The CDR3 loop reads CASSNRDRDYEQYF. In DNA form, the CDR3 reads TGTGCCAGCAGTAACCGGGACAGGGACTACGAGCAGTACTTC.